This T cell receptor beta chain was captured in a study of blood T cell repertoires in COVID-19. This CDR3 spans 14 amino acids. V lost 4 bases to trimming and J lost 2 bases; unmatched junction nucleotides: 4. CDR1 and CDR2 (germline): SGHDN, FVKESK. The data were produced by immunoSEQ multiplex PCR, yet TCRdb's version contains in-frame clones alone and is incomplete. The sample yields about 320,000 clones, roughly 90% seen once. The clonotype was recovered from a man aged 55 to 70 who had recovered from COVID-19. The chain has TRBV14 and TRBJ2-7; 8 nucleotides agree with TRBD1. Sequencing used PBMCs or T cells enriched from blood (not recorded which). The CDR3 DNA sequence: TGTGCCAGCAGCCGGACAGGGATTACCTACGAGCAGTACTTC. The encoded protein is CASSRTGITYEQYF.